One sample yielded the 18 T cell receptor beta chains listed below, sequenced in a study of response to subunit inactivated influenza vaccine. TCRdb reprocessed the RT-PCR reads with MiXCR, giving one entry per CDR3 protein. The data show about 530,000 distinct CDR3 sequences, 10% to 15% seen once. The sequencing here drew on PBMCs from blood, taken 40 to 50 days after vaccination. These TCRs come from a man over 45 who received an inactivated influenza vaccine.

This clonotype was observed at least ten times. This rearrangement joins TRBV6-1 to TRBJ2-1; 13 bases are shared with TRBD2. J was trimmed by 7 bases and V by 5 bases; bases with no gene match: 11. The CDR3 contains 17 residues. Per germline, CDR1 MNHNS and CDR2 SASEGT. CDR3 loop: CASSQKAMGLAGNEQFF. The CDR3, as DNA: TGTGCCAGCAGTCAAAAAGCTATGGGACTAGCGGGAAATGAGCAGTTCTTC.

The chain carries TRBV3-1 and TRBJ2-1; 12 bases align to TRBD2. The CDR3 covers 18 residues. With V trimmed by 3 bases and J by 8 bases, 14 bases remained unmatched. CDR1 is LGHDT, CDR2 YNNKEL, per germline (reference sequence). CDR3 sequence (DNA): TGTGCCAGCAGCCAGTATTCTAGCGGGAGGGCCGGGGGCGATGAGCAGTTCTTC. Its protein is CASSQYSSGRAGGDEQFF.

The V call is TRBV6-1, the J call TRBJ2-7; 8 bases match TRBD1. CDR1 is MNHNS, CDR2 SASEGT, per germline. Germline trimming cut 6 bases from V and 6 bases from J; bases unmatched to any gene: 19. The CDR3 runs 17 residues. CDR3 DNA: TGTGCCAGCAGAGACCGCCTCATAACGGGGACAGGAGGCGAGCAGTACTTC. Translated: CASRDRLITGTGGEQYF.

The chain links TRBV6-2 or TRBV6-3 to TRBJ1-4; no clear D. V was cut by 4 bases and J by 0 bases, with 3 bases left in between. The CDR3 is 13 amino acids. From germline, CDR1 is MNHEY and CDR2 SVGEGT. Written as DNA, the CDR3 is TGTGCCAGCAGTTCCGCAACTAATGAAAAACTGTTTTTT. It yields the protein CASSSATNEKLFF.

This rearrangement joins TRBV5-6 to TRBJ2-7; D is unclear. This CDR3 spans 14 amino acids. Trimming took off 5 bases at V and 3 bases at J, with 15 bases between the two ends. The germline V gene has CDR1 SGHDT and CDR2 YYEEEE. The CDR3 sequence is CASRRGALSYEQYF. CDR3 DNA: TGTGCCAGCAGGCGAGGCGCCCTCAGCTACGAGCAGTACTTC.

The chain couples TRBV2 to TRBJ2-3; D not certain. The CDR3 sequence is 14 residues long. Germline V CDR1 and CDR2: SNHLY, FYNNEI. V was cut by 3 bases and J by 3 bases, with 10 bases left in between. As DNA, the CDR3 is TGTGCCAGCAGTGAGGTGGGAAGGACAGATACGCAGTATTTT. This codes for CASSEVGRTDTQYF.

The sample holds a few counts of this clonotype. The CDR3 protein is CASSPDTLGGGRETQYF. CDR3 nucleotides: TGTGCCAGCAGCCCCGACACATTGGGGGGGGGCCGGGAGACCCAGTACTTC. The V gene is TRBV7-2, the J gene TRBJ2-5, with TRBD2 as a possible D gene (7 bases). Trimming removed 5 bases from V and 5 bases from J, with 24 bases in between. The germline CDR1 and CDR2 sequences are SGHTA and FQGNSA. This CDR3 region has 17 residues.

The V call is TRBV19, the J call TRBJ1-5, with 12 bases lining up with TRBD1. The CDR3 runs to 17 residues. Trimming took 10 bases from V and 7 from J; bases not matched to a gene: 17. CDR1 and CDR2 from the germline V gene are LNHDA and SQIVND (reference sequence). The CDR3 reads CATTSGLGQGAGQPQHF. CDR3 sequence (DNA): TGTGCCACCACCAGTGGCCTGGGACAGGGGGCAGGACAGCCCCAGCATTTT.

A few counts support this clonotype. The V gene is TRBV10-3, the J gene TRBJ2-4, with TRBD1 matching 10 bases. Germline assignment: CDR1 ENHRY and CDR2 SYGVKD. The junction had 10 bases not matched to a gene; V was cut back by 4 bases and J by 1 base. This CDR3 has 18 amino acids. The CDR3, as DNA: TGTGCCATCAGTGCTAACTCAGGACAGGGGGACGCCAAAAACATTCAGTACTTC. Translating gives CAISANSGQGDAKNIQYF.

V and J are TRBV12-3 or TRBV12-4 and TRBJ2-2, with 10 bases lining up with TRBD2. After removal of 6 bases from V and 5 bases from J, the junction contained 9 bases not matched to a gene. The CDR3 extends over 16 amino acids. This CDR3 reads CASSLRAGGHTGELFF. The CDR3 bases are TGTGCCAGCAGCCTCAGAGCGGGGGGGCATACCGGGGAGCTGTTTTTT.

The chain has TRBV13 and TRBJ2-1; D remains unclear. The CDR3 covers 14 residues. V gave up 3 bases and J gave up 5 bases, with 11 bases separating them. CDR1 PRHDT and CDR2 FYEKMQ come from the germline V gene (reference sequence). As DNA, the CDR3 is TGTGCCAGCAGCTTTATACTTGAAAACAATGAGCAGTTCTTC. Translating gives CASSFILENNEQFF.

This clonotype has a handful of counts. The chain is built from TRBV2 and TRBJ1-1; 7 nucleotides line up with TRBD1. Looked up from germline, CDR1 is SNHLY and CDR2 is FYNNEI. The ends lost 6 bases at V and 4 bases at J; junction bases unmatched: 11. The CDR3 is 15 amino acids. This chain's CDR3 is CASSPWTGSGTEAFF. Here the CDR3 DNA reads TGTGCCAGCAGCCCTTGGACAGGCTCCGGCACTGAAGCTTTCTTT.

This clonotype was recorded at least ten times. The chain couples TRBV20-1 to TRBJ2-5; D may be TRBD2 (5 bases). Germline CDR1 reads DFQATT; CDR2 reads SNEGSKA (reference sequence). This CDR3 is built from 14 residues. V dropped 4 bases and J dropped 2 bases, with 14 bases sitting between them. The CDR3 reads CSAKIRGLQETQYF. The CDR3, as DNA: TGCAGTGCTAAGATTCGCGGGTTACAAGAGACCCAGTACTTC.

Ten or more counts support this clonotype. The genes are TRBV28 and TRBJ2-3; 7 nucleotides match TRBD2. The J segment lost 8 bases and the V segment lost 7 bases, leaving 3 bases of the junction unmatched. Germline-derived CDR1 and CDR2 are MDHEN and SYDVKM. The CDR3 totals 11 residues. The CDR3 region is CASNGGGTQYF. In nucleotides, the CDR3 is TGTGCCAGCAACGGCGGGGGTACGCAGTATTTT.

The chain links TRBV7-9 to TRBJ2-5; TRBD2 might be the D (5 bases). Per the germline V gene, CDR1 is SEHNR and CDR2 is FQNEAQ (reference sequence). The V and J ends lost 4 bases and 4 bases respectively, with 16 bases between them. This CDR3 has 15 residues. The CDR3 here is CASSSWTGRGETQYF. The CDR3 region has the DNA TGTGCCAGCAGCTCGTGGACCGGACGGGGAGAGACCCAGTACTTC.

V gene TRBV20-1 combines with J gene TRBJ2-1; perhaps TRBD2 as D (5 bases). Germline CDR1 and CDR2: DFQATT and SNEGSKA (reference sequence). This CDR3 spans 16 amino acids. The V gene lost 5 bases and the J gene lost 0 bases, with 17 bases spanning the gap. The CDR3 DNA follows: TGCAGTGCTCCCAACCCGGGGTACAGCTCCTACAATGAGCAGTTCTTC. Its translation: CSAPNPGYSSYNEQFF.

The chain joins TRBV7-6 to TRBJ2-1, with a tentative D call TRBD1 (5 bases). With 3 bases removed from V and 7 bases from J, the gap between germline ends came to 10 bases. Germline CDR1 reads SGHVS; CDR2 reads FNYEAQ. This CDR3 comprises 13 residues. CDR3 residues: CASSFMGPNEQFF. As DNA, the CDR3 is TGTGCCAGCAGCTTTATGGGGCCTAATGAGCAGTTCTTC.

This chain links TRBV12-3 or TRBV12-4 with TRBJ2-2; possibly TRBD2 for D (6 bases). CDR3 length: 16 amino acids. The ends were cut back, 4 bases at V and 0 bases at J, with 12 bases in the middle. Here the CDR3 DNA reads TGTGCCAGCAGTTGGAGGGCTAGTGCGAACACCGGGGAGCTGTTTTTT. It yields the protein CASSWRASANTGELFF.